This T cell receptor (beta chain) was identified during a study of human CD8 memory T cell subsets. Overall study findings and caveats: High, similar diversity marked stem-like memory and precursor exhausted T cells but not effector memory cells. Precursor exhausted T cells appeared less diverse than stem-like memory T cells according to Chao1 estimates. The study sequenced T cell receptor beta chains and no other chains.

RNA was obtained from duplicate vials of 150,000 sorted CD8+ T cells per subset. Details on this clonotype: Its target is unknown.

UMI-labeled 5' RACE yielded the TCR beta libraries. TCRdb re-called the 5' RACE reads, yielding one record per CDR3 amino acid sequence without DNA. The clone table shows 10,000 to 11,000 distinct CDR3 sequences, with the ten largest holding 15% to 18%. Sequencing used CD8+ T cells from PBMCs. The source of this sequence is a human donor in good health.

The chain's CDR3 is CASSLDQGREQFF. J is TRBJ2-1 and V is TRBV7-2; TCRdb gives TRBD1 as the D gene, but with no DNA this cannot be confirmed. This CDR3 is built from 13 residues. Per germline, CDR1 SGHTA and CDR2 FQGNSA.